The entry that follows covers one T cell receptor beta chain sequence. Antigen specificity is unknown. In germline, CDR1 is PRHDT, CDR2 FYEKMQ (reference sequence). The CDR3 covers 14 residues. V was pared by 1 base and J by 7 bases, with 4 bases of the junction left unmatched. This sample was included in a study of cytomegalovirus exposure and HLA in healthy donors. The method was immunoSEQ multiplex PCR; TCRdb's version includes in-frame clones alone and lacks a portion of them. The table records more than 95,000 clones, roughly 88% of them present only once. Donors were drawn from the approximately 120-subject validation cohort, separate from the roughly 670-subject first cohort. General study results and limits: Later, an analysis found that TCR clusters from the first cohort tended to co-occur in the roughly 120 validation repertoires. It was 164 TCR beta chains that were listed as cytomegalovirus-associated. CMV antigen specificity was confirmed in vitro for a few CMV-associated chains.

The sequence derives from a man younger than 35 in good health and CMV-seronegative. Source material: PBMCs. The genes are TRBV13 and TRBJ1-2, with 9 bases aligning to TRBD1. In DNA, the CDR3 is TGTGCCAGCAGCTTAGTTCACAGGGGGCTTGGCTACACCTTC. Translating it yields CASSLVHRGLGYTF.